This T cell receptor (beta chain) was sequenced in a study of OX40 agonist ivuxolimab in advanced cancers. Turning to the study itself: Melanoma, hepatocellular carcinoma, head and neck or renal cell cancer occurred in dose-escalation patients.

This clone showed up just once. Its antigen is currently unknown. TCRdb's table, derived via immunoSEQ multiplex PCR, lists solely in-frame clones and lacks some. The table includes about 98,000 clones, around 90% detected once. Autoimmune disease history or systemic immunosuppression was exclusionary. This CDR3 has 15 amino acids. Germline V gene data show CDR1 as SGDLS and CDR2 as YYNGEE. V lost 2 bases and J lost 4, with 16 bases in between. Points from the study as a whole: CD8+ T cells averaged more expanded clones than CD4+. Partly responding patients at 0.1-3.0 mg/kg showed some of the smallest clonal expansion.

The clonotype comes from an adult with an advanced solid tumor such as melanoma, head and neck, liver or kidney cancer. The source material was CD4+ or CD8+ T cells sorted from blood, sampled in a trial of the OX40 agonist ivuxolimab. V usage is TRBV9 and J usage is TRBJ2-7; TRBD1 might be the D (5 bases). This CDR3 is CASSVQWQGKYEQYF. Written as DNA, the CDR3 is TGTGCCAGCAGCGTTCAGTGGCAGGGAAAGTACGAGCAGTACTTC.